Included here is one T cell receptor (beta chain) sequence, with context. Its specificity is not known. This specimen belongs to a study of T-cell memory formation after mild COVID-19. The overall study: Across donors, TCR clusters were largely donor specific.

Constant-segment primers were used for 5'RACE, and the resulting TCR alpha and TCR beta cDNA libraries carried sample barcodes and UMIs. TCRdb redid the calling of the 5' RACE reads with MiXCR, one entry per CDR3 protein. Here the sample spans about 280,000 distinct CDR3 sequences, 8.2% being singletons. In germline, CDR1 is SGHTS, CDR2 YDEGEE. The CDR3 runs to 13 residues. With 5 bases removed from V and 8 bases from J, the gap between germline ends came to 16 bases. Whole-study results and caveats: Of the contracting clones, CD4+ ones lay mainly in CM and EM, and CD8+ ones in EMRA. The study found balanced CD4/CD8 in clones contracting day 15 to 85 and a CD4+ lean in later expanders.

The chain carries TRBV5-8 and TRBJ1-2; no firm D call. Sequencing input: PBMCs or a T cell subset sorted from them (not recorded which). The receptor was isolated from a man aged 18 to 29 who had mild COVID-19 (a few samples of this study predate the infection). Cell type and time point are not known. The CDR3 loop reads CASRQEVWRGYTF. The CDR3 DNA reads TGTGCCAGCAGGCAGGAAGTATGGCGCGGCTACACCTTC.